Given below is one TCR beta chain in context. The CDR3 runs to 12 residues. The V end lost 5 bases, the J end lost 4 bases, and 8 bases lay between the germline ends. This entry comes from a study of blood T cell repertoires in COVID-19. Study-wide background: COVID-19 samples from acute and convalescent phases originated in the United States, Italy and Spain. Sources were T cells, B-cell-depleted T cells, or PBMCs; the material itself was cDNA or gDNA.

Study processing details: Reference gene primer amplification gave nucleated cell count estimates. The table came from immunoSEQ multiplex PCR; TCRdb's copy has only in-frame clones and leaves some out. Clone size and the V and J calls come from that table; the DNA yielded D and trimming. The table lists around 140,000 clones, approximately 87% of them singletons. The specimen sequenced was peripheral blood. The rearrangement links TRBV12-3 or TRBV12-4 to TRBJ1-2; no reliable D call. The TCR originated in a woman in her 50s with active or convalescent COVID-19. The CDR3 here is CASSTETYGYTF. Here the CDR3 DNA reads TGTGCCAGCAGTACAGAGACCTATGGCTACACCTTC.